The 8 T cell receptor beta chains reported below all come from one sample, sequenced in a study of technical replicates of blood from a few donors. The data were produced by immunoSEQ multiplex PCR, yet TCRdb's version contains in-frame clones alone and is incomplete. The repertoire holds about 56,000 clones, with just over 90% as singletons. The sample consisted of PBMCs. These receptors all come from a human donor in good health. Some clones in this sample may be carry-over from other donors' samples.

Here the CDR3 reads CASSSPMGGGYTF. Here the CDR3 DNA reads TGCGCCAGCAGCTCTCCGATGGGAGGAGGCTACACCTTC. V and J are TRBV5-1 and TRBJ1-2, with D hard to call. Germline CDR1 reads SGHRS; CDR2 reads YFSETQ. The CDR3 length is 13 residues. V shed 3 bases and J shed 8 bases, with 14 bases lying between them.

The CDR3 is CASSQTVSYEQYF. In nucleotides, the CDR3 is TGTGCCAGCAGCCAGACAGTCTCCTACGAGCAGTACTTC. This chain links TRBV6-1 with TRBJ2-7; D might be TRBD1 (5 bases). Trimming cost V 6 bases and J 0 bases, with 9 bases left between them. The CDR3 consists of 13 residues. From germline, CDR1 is MNHNS and CDR2 SASEGT.

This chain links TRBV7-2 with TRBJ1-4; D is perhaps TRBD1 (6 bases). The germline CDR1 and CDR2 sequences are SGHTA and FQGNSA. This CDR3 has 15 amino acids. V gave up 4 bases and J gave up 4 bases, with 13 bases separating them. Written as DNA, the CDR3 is TGTGCCAGCAGCTCTGGGGGCGGAAGTAATGAAAAACTGTTTTTT. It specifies CASSSGGGSNEKLFF.

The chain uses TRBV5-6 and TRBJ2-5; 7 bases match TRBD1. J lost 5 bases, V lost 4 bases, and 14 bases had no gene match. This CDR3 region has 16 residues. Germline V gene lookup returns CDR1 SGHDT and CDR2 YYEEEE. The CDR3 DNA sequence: TGTGCCAGCAGCCACTTAGACAGGGTGGCTAGGGAGACCCAGTACTTC. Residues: CASSHLDRVARETQYF. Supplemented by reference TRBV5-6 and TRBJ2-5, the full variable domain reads DAGVTQSPTHLIKTRGQQVTLRCSPKSGHDTVSWYQQALGQGPQFIFQYYEEEERQRGNFPDRFSGHQFPNYSSELNVNALLLGDSALYLCASSHLDRVARETQYFGPGTRLLVL.

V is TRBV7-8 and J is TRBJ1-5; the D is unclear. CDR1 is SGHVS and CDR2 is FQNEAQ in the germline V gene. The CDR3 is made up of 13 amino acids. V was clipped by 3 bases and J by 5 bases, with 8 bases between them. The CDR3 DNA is TGTGCCAGCAGCTTCCGAGCCGATCAGCCCCAGCATTTT. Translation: CASSFRADQPQHF.

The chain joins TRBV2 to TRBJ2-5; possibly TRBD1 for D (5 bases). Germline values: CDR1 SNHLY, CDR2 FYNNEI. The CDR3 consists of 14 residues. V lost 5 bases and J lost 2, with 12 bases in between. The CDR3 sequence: CASSRTGTQETQYF. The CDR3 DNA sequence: TGTGCCAGCAGTAGAACAGGAACTCAAGAGACCCAGTACTTC.

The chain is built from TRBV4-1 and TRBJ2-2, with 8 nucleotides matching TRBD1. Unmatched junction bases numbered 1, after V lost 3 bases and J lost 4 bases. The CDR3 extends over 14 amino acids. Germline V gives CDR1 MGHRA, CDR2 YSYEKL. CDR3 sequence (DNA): TGCGCCAGCAGCCACGACAGGGGCACCGGGGAGCTGTTTTTT. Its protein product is CASSHDRGTGELFF.

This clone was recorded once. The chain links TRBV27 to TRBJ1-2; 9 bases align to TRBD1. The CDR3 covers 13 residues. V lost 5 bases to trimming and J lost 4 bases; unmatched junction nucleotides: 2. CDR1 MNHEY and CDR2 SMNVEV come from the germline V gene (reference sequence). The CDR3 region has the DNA TGTGCCAGCAGTACAGGGGGCAGCTATGGCTACACCTTC. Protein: CASSTGGSYGYTF.